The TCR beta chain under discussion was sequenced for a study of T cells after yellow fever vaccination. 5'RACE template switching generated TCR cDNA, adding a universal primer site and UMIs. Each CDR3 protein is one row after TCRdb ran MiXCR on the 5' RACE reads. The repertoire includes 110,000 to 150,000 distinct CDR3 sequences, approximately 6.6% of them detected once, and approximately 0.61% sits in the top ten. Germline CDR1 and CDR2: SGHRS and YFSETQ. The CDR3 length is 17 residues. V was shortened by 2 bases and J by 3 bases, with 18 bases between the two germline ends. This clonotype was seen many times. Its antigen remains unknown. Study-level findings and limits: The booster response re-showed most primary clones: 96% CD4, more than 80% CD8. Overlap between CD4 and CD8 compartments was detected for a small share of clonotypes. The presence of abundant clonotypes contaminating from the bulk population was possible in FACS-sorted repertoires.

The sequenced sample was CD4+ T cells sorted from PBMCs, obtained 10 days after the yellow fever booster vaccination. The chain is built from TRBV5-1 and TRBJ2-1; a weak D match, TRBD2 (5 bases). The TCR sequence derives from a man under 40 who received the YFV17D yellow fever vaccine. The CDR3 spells CASSFRSRTPVYNEQFF. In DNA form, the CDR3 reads TGCGCCAGCAGCTTTCGAAGCAGGACTCCAGTCTACAATGAGCAGTTCTTC.